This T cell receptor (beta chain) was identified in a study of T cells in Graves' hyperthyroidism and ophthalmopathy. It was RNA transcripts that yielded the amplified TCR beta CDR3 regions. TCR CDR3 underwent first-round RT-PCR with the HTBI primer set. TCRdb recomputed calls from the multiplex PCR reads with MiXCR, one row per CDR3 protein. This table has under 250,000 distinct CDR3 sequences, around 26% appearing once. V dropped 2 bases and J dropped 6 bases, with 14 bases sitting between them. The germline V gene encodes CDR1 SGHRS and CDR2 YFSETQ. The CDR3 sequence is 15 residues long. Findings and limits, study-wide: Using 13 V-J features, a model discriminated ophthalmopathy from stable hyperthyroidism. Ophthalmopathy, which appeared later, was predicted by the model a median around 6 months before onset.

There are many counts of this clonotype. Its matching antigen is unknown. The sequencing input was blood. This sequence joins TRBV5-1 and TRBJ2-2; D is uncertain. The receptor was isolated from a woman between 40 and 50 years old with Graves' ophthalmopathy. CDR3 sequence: CASSLTDGRSGELFF. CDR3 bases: TGCGCCAGCAGCTTAACGGACGGACGGTCCGGGGAGCTGTTTTTT.